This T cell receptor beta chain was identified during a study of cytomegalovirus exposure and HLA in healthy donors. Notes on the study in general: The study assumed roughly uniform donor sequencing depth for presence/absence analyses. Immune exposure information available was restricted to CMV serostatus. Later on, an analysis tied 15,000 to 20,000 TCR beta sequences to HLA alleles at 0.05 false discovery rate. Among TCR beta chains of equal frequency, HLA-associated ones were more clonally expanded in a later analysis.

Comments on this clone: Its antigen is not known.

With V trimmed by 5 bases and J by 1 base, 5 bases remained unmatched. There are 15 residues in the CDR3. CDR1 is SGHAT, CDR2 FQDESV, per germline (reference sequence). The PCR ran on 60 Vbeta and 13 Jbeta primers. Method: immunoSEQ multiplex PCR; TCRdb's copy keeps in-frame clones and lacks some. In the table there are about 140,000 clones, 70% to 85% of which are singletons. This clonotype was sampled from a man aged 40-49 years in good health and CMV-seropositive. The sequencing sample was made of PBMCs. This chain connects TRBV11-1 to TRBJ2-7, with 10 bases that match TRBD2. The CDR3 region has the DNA TGTGCCAGCAGCCAAACTAGCGGGGCATCCTACGAGCAGTACTTC. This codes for CASSQTSGASYEQYF. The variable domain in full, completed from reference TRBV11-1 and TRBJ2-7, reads EAEVAQSPRYKITEKSQAVAFWCDPISGHATLYWYRQILGQGPELLVQFQDESVVDDSQLPKDRFSAERLKGVDSTLKIQPAELGDSAMYLCASSQTSGASYEQYFGPGTRLTVT.